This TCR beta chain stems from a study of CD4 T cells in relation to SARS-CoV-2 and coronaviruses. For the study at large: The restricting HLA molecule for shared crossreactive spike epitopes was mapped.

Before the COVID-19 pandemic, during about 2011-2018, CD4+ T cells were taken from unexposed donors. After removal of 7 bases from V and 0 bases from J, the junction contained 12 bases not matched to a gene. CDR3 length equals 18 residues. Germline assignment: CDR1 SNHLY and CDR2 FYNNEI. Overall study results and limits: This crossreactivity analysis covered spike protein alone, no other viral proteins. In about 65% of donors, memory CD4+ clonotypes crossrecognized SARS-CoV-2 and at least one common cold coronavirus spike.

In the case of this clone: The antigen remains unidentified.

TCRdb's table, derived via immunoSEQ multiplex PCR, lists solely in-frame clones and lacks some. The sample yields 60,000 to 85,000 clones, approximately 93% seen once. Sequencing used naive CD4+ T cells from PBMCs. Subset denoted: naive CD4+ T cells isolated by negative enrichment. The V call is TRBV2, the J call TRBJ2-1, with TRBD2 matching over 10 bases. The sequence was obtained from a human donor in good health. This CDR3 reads CASNRGSGRLNSYNEQFF. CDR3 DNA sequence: TGTGCCAGCAACAGGGGTAGCGGGAGGTTAAACTCCTACAATGAGCAGTTCTTC.